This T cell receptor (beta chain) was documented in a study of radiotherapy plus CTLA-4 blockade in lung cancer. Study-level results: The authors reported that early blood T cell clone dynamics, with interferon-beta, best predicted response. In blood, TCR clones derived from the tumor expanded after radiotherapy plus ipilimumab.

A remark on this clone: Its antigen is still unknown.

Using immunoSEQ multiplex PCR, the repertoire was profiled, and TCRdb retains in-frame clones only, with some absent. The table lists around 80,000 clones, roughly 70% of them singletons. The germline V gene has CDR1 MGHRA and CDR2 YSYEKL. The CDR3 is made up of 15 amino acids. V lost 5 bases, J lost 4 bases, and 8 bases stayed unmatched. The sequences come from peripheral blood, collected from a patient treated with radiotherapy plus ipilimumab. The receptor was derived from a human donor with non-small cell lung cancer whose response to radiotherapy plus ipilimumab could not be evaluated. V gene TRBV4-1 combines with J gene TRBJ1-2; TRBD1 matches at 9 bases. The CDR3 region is CASSVRDRAVYGYTF. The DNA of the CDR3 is TGCGCCAGCAGCGTTCGGGACAGGGCCGTCTATGGCTACACCTTC.